The 20 T cell receptor beta chains below come from one sample, sequenced in a study of CD8 T cells in ankylosing spondylitis. TCRdb recomputed calls from the 5' RACE reads with MiXCR, one row per CDR3 protein. The sample lists approximately 200,000 distinct CDR3 sequences, around 13% seen once, with approximately 10% in the top ten. Sequencing input: blood, either unsorted or a sorted T cell fraction (not recorded which). The source is a female donor with ankylosing spondylitis or in good health (not recorded which).

This clonotype was detected ten times or more. The chain couples TRBV29-1 to TRBJ1-2; D might be TRBD1 (6 bases). Trimming pared 0 bases from V and 5 bases from J, leaving 13 bases between. In germline, CDR1 is SQVTM, CDR2 ANQGSEA. This CDR3 contains 14 residues. The CDR3 protein is CSVEDRGGIYGYTF. CDR3 nucleotide sequence: TGCAGCGTTGAAGACAGGGGCGGGATATATGGCTACACCTTC.

At least ten counts were recorded for this clonotype. The chain combines TRBV29-1 with TRBJ2-2; no clear D gene. CDR1 SQVTM and CDR2 ANQGSEA come from the germline V gene. The CDR3 totals 11 residues. In DNA, the CDR3 is TGCAGTACGGATATGGCCGGGGAGCTGTTTTTT. Encoded protein: CSTDMAGELFF.

CDR3 sequence: CASSAGTGGSPLHF. DNA for the CDR3: TGTGCCAGCAGCGCCGGGACAGGGGGCTCACCCCTCCACTTT. The genes are TRBV7-8 and TRBJ1-6, with 12 nucleotides matching TRBD1. This CDR3 spans 14 amino acids. Per the germline V gene, CDR1 is SGHVS and CDR2 is FQNEAQ. The junction had 3 bases not matched to a gene; V was cut back by 5 bases and J by 10 bases.

This clonotype came up many times. The chain couples TRBV7-2 to TRBJ1-4; D not certain. The V gene lost 3 bases and the J gene lost 10 bases, with 12 bases spanning the gap. Germline V gene lookup returns CDR1 SGHTA and CDR2 FQGNSA. The CDR3 is made up of 13 amino acids. CDR3 region: CASSFFGDPKLFF. Here the CDR3 DNA reads TGTGCCAGCAGCTTCTTCGGAGATCCAAAACTGTTTTTT.

This clonotype showed up many times. J is TRBJ1-2 and V is TRBV6-2 or TRBV6-3, with 7 nucleotides matching TRBD1. Germline V gene lookup returns CDR1 MNHEY and CDR2 SVGEGT. V lost 6 bases and J lost 3; bases outside the gene matches: 7. The CDR3 contains 14 residues. The CDR3 DNA reads as TGTGCCAGCAGACCGACAGGGACCTACTATGGCTACACCTTC. This translates into CASRPTGTYYGYTF.

Comments on this clonotype: It is likely a read error, because the conserved phenylalanine at the end of the CDR3 is missing. In DNA form, the CDR3 reads TGTGCCAGCAGCCCTCAGGGACAGGGTGGTCCGGTCAATGAGCAGTTCTCC. Its protein product is CASSPQGQGGPVNEQFS. The J gene is TRBJ2-1, the V gene TRBV7-3, with TRBD1 identical over 9 bases. Germline lookup yields CDR1 SGHTA and CDR2 FQGTGA. This CDR3 has 17 residues. Trimming removed 5 bases from V and 6 bases from J; junction bases left unmatched: 14.

This clonotype was seen only a few times. The CDR3 loop reads CASSYSRDGNYGYTF. The CDR3, as DNA: TGTGCCAGCAGTTACTCCCGGGACGGGAACTATGGCTACACCTTC. This sequence joins TRBV6-5 and TRBJ1-2; possibly TRBD1 for D (5 bases). Deletions cut 0 bases from V and 2 bases from J, with 10 bases between. This CDR3 is 15 amino acids long. Germline V gene lookup returns CDR1 MNHEY and CDR2 SVGAGI.

This sequence joins TRBV28 and TRBJ2-3, with D unresolved. Between the trimmed V and J ends, which lost 4 bases and 2 bases, there was a span of 13 bases. CDR3 length: 15 residues. Looked up from germline, CDR1 is MDHEN and CDR2 is SYDVKM. The CDR3 spells CASSSFAYDTDTQYF. CDR3 in DNA: TGTGCCAGCAGTTCCTTTGCATATGACACAGATACGCAGTATTTT.

Only a few counts were recorded for this clonotype. The V gene is TRBV29-1, the J gene TRBJ2-7; TRBD1 or TRBD2 may be the D gene (5 bases each). The V end lost 7 bases, the J end lost 7 bases, and 17 bases lay between the germline ends. Germline loops: CDR1 SQVTM, CDR2 ANQGSEA. CDR3 length equals 12 residues. The CDR3 DNA reads as TGCAGCGCTGGACATGTCGAGGGAGAGCAGTACTTC. Its protein is CSAGHVEGEQYF.

This clonotype was observed a few times. The CDR3, as DNA: TGTGCCAGCAGTTTAGCGAACAGGGAGGGGACCCAGTACTTC. This translates into CASSLANREGTQYF. The gene calls are TRBV12-3 or TRBV12-4 and TRBJ2-5; D is possibly TRBD2 (7 bases). Trimming shortened V by 0 bases and J by 7 bases, and 12 bases separated the two germline ends. The CDR3 totals 14 residues.

This clonotype came up a few times. V usage is TRBV2 and J usage is TRBJ2-1; 11 nucleotides match TRBD2. This CDR3 has 16 residues. The V segment lost 5 bases and the J segment 13 bases; nucleotides outside the gene matches: 16. Germline-derived CDR1 and CDR2 are SNHLY and FYNNEI. Written as DNA, the CDR3 is TGTGCCAGCAGTCAACTTGGACTAGCGGGCCCTCCATACCAGTTCTTC. Translating it yields CASSQLGLAGPPYQFF.

This clonotype was recorded at least ten times. The chain uses TRBV24-1 and TRBJ2-3; D not certain. V lost 9 bases and J 2 bases, leaving 8 bases between the germline ends. The CDR3 is 12 amino acids. The germline gives CDR1 KGHDR, CDR2 SFDVKD. This CDR3 reads CATSDHTDTQYF. The CDR3 DNA sequence: TGTGCCACCTCGGATCACACAGATACGCAGTATTTT.

There are many counts of this clonotype. The CDR3 spells CASSSRTSGPSTDTQYF. As DNA, the CDR3 is TGTGCCAGCAGCTCCCGGACTAGCGGACCAAGCACAGATACGCAGTATTTT. V and J are TRBV3-1 and TRBJ2-3, with 10 nucleotides matching TRBD2. V was pared by 5 bases and J by 0 bases, with 8 bases of the junction left unmatched. The CDR3 is 17 residues long. Per the germline V gene, CDR1 is LGHDT and CDR2 is YNNKEL (reference sequence).

This clonotype was recorded many times. The rearrangement uses TRBV7-3 and TRBJ2-2, with D uncertain. The CDR3 sequence is 17 residues long. V lost 1 base and J lost 3, with 15 bases in between. CDR1 and CDR2 (germline): SGHTA, FQGTGA. CDR3 sequence: CASSLIGGTGHTGELFF. DNA of the CDR3: TGTGCCAGCAGCTTAATAGGCGGTACTGGGCACACCGGGGAGCTGTTTTTT. The whole variable domain, remainder taken from reference TRBV7-3 and TRBJ2-2, is GAGVSQTPSNKVTEKGKYVELRCDPISGHTALYWYRQSLGQGPEFLIYFQGTGAADDSGLPNDRFFAVRPEGSVSTLKIQRTERGDSAVYLCASSLIGGTGHTGELFFGEGSRLTVL.

This clonotype was counted at least ten times. Here the CDR3 DNA reads TGCGCCAGCAGCTTGGTCATAGGCCCCACAGATACGCAGTATTTT. It codes for CASSLVIGPTDTQYF. This chain uses TRBV5-1 with TRBJ2-3; D gene ambiguous. V dropped 0 bases and J dropped 2 bases, with 10 bases sitting between them. CDR1 and CDR2 (germline): SGHRS, YFSETQ. The CDR3 has 15 residues. Using reference TRBV5-1 and TRBJ2-3 for the parts outside the CDR3, the full variable domain is KAGVTQTPRYLIKTRGQQVTLSCSPISGHRSVSWYQQTPGQGLQFLFEYFSETQRNKGNFPGRFSGRQFSNSRSEMNVSTLELGDSALYLCASSLVIGPTDTQYFGPGTRLTVL.

This clonotype was counted many times. V is TRBV20-1 and J is TRBJ2-1; possibly TRBD1 or TRBD2 for D (6 bases each). Germline assignment: CDR1 DFQATT and CDR2 SNEGSKA (reference sequence). This CDR3 spans 13 amino acids. V was shortened by 3 bases and J by 7 bases, with 13 bases between the two germline ends. The CDR3 is CSARGGYVNEQFF. The CDR3 nucleotides read TGCAGTGCTAGGGGGGGCTATGTGAATGAGCAGTTCTTC.

The chain carries TRBV2 and TRBJ2-1; 10 bases align to TRBD2. J gave up 4 bases and V 11 bases, and 20 bases lay outside the gene matches. The germline V gene has CDR1 SNHLY and CDR2 FYNNEI. The CDR3 spans 18 residues. The CDR3 is CACCLLTSGLPGYNEQFF. In DNA form, the CDR3 reads TGTGCCTGCTGTCTCCTGACTAGCGGGTTACCCGGATACAATGAGCAGTTCTTC.

In this sample, this clonotype turned up once. This chain joins TRBV5-1 and TRBJ2-2; D unclear. Trimming pared 0 bases from V and 3 bases from J, leaving 9 bases between. This CDR3 has 15 amino acids. CDR1 and CDR2 from the germline V gene are SGHRS and YFSETQ. The CDR3 loop is CASSLVGLDTGELFF. The CDR3 DNA follows: TGCGCCAGCAGCTTGGTGGGGTTGGACACCGGGGAGCTGTTTTTT.

The V call is TRBV11-2, the J call TRBJ1-2; D remains ambiguous. The CDR3 length is 14 residues. Trimming cost V 1 base and J 4 bases, with 10 bases left between them. Germline V lookup: CDR1 SGHAT, CDR2 FQNNGV. CDR3 in amino acids: CASSLGEFLYGYTF. CDR3 nucleotide sequence: TGTGCCAGCAGCTTAGGGGAGTTTCTCTATGGCTACACCTTC. Complete variable domain (other parts from reference TRBV11-2 and TRBJ1-2): EAGVAQSPRYKIIEKRQSVAFWCNPISGHATLYWYQQILGQGPKLLIQFQNNGVVDDSQLPKDRFSAERLKGVDSTLKIQPAKLEDSAVYLCASSLGEFLYGYTFGSGTRLTVV.

This clonotype was detected a few times. The genes are TRBV24-1 and TRBJ2-1; no reliable D call. CDR3 size: 14 residues. The germline CDR1 and CDR2 sequences are KGHDR and SFDVKD. V was cut by 0 bases and J by 6 bases, with 8 bases left in between. The CDR3 here is CATSDLDRPNEQFF. The CDR3 DNA reads TGTGCCACCAGTGATTTGGATCGGCCCAATGAGCAGTTCTTC.